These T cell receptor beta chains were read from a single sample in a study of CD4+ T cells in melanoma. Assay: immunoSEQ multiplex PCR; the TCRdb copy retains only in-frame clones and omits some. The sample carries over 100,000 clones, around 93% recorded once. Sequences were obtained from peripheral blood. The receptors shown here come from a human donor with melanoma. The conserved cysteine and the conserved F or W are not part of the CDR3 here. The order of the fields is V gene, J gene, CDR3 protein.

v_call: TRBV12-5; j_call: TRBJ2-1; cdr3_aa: ASGSQGGWDEQF
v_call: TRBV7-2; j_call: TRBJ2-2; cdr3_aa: ASSWNTGELF
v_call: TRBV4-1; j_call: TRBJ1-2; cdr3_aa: ASSQLNTGNYGYT
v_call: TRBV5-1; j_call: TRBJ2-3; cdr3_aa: ASSPGRQASSTDTQY
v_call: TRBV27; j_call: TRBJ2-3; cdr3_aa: ASAGWDRGRDTQY
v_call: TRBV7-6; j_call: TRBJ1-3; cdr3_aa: ASSFKQGSGNTIY
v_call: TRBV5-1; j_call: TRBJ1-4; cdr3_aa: ASSHTENEKLF
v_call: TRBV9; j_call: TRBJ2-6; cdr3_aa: ASSAKGGSGANVLT
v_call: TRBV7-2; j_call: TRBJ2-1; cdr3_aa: ASSSGLAGGIEQF
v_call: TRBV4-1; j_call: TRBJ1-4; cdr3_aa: ASSQTGQRQEKLF
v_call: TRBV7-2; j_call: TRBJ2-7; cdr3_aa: ASSEPGGTSSYEQY
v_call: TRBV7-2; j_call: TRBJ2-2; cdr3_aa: ASSPLVLGGELF
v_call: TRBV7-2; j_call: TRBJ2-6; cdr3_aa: ASSLREQGSGANVLT
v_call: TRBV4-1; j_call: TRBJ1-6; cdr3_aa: ASSQAPSGIDNSPLH
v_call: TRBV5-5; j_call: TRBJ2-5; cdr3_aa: ASSSSGLAGGPETQY
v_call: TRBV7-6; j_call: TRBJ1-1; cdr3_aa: ASSLVPLNTEAF
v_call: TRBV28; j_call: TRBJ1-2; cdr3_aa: ASSLPRGGRALPYGYT
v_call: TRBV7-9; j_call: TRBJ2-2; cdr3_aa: ASSLVLGQGWSGELF
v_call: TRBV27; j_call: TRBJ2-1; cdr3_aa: ASSLPGLAGGYNEQF
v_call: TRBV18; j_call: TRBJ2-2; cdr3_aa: ASSGQGIANTGELF
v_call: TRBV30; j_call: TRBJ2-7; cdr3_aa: AWEGPGVYEQY
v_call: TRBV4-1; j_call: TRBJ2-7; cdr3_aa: ASSQAPTGNPPYEQY
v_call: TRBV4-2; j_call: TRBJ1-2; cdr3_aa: ASSQDRFGTDGYT
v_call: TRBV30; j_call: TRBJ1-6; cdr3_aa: AWMTGGASHNSPLH
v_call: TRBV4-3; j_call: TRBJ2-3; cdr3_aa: ASSPARTSGGAFGDTQY
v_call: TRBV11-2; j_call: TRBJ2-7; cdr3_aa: ASSLERWQGSSYEQY
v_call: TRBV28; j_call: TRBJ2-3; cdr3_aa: ASGEARGTGTQY
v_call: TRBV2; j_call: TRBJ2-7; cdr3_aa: ASSLALNAKTSH
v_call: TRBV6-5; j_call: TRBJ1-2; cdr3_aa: ASRQTGGGYT
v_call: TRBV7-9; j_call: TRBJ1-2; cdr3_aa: ASSPSTGAEGYT
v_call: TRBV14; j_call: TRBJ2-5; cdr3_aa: ASSLQGGAETQY
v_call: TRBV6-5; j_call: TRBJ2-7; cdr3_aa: ASKRGNRYEQY
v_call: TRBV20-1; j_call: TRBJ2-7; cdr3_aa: SGVGNEQY